The 8 T cell receptor beta chains in this list originate from one sample, sequenced in a study of T cells after yellow fever vaccination. TCRdb reanalysed the 5' RACE reads using MiXCR and keeps one entry per CDR3 protein. Of 500,000 to 700,000 distinct CDR3 sequences listed, 19% were seen once; the top ten hold roughly an eighth. The sample was PBMCs, taken 15 days after the yellow fever booster vaccination. These receptors were collected from a man between 25 and 39 years old who received the YFV17D yellow fever vaccine.

The table lists this clonotype with a few counts. The rearrangement links TRBV19 to TRBJ2-1; 9 bases map to TRBD2. The CDR3 runs 14 residues. V was pared by 6 bases and J by 9 bases, with 9 bases of the junction left unmatched. From germline, CDR1 is LNHDA and CDR2 SQIVND (reference sequence). The CDR3 DNA is TGTGCCAGTAGAACTCGGCGGGAGGGTTCTGAGCAGTTCTTC. This gives the protein CASRTRREGSEQFF.

This sequence joins TRBV12-3 or TRBV12-4 and TRBJ2-1, with D possibly matching TRBD2 (6 bases). This CDR3 spans 15 amino acids. V gave up 3 bases and J gave up 1 base, with 10 bases separating them. The CDR3 loop reads CASSFQRASYNEQFF. CDR3 in DNA: TGTGCCAGCAGTTTCCAGCGGGCATCCTACAATGAGCAGTTCTTC.

The gene calls are TRBV12-3 or TRBV12-4 and TRBJ1-1; TRBD1 aligns across 10 bases. The CDR3 consists of 15 residues. The ends lost 6 bases at V and 4 bases at J; junction bases unmatched: 8. This CDR3 is CASSRDRGAGTEAFF. CDR3 bases: TGTGCCAGCAGCCGGGACAGGGGAGCGGGCACTGAAGCTTTCTTT.

This clonotype was seen more than once but under ten times. The chain has TRBV30 and TRBJ1-1; D is unclear. The CDR3 has 13 residues. V lost 2 bases, J lost 0 bases, and 7 bases lay in between. CDR1 and CDR2 (germline): GTSNPN, SVGIG (reference sequence). In DNA form, the CDR3 reads TGTGCCTGGAGTATCATTCTGAACACTGAAGCTTTCTTT. Protein: CAWSIILNTEAFF.

This chain joins TRBV5-1 and TRBJ2-1; 13 bases are a match to TRBD2. In germline, CDR1 is SGHRS, CDR2 YFSETQ. V gave up 4 bases and J gave up 0 bases; unmatched junction bases: 10. This CDR3 comprises 19 residues. The CDR3 DNA sequence: TGCGCCAGCAGCCTTTTTGGACTAGCGGGAGTCAGCTCCTACAATGAGCAGTTCTTC. As protein: CASSLFGLAGVSSYNEQFF.

This clonotype has just a few counts. The chain uses TRBV7-2 and TRBJ1-6; D is perhaps TRBD1 (5 bases). This CDR3 has 15 amino acids. CDR1 and CDR2 from the germline V gene are SGHTA and FQGNSA. V lost 5 bases and J 5 bases, leaving 13 bases between the germline ends. The CDR3 coding sequence is TGTGCCAGCAGCCCGGAATCGACAGATAATTCACCCCTCCACTTT. Its protein is CASSPESTDNSPLHF. The variable domain in full, completed from reference TRBV7-2 and TRBJ1-6, reads GAGVSQSPSNKVTEKGKDVELRCDPISGHTALYWYRQSLGQGLEFLIYFQGNSAPDKSGLPSDRFSAERTGGSVSTLTIQRTQQEDSAVYLCASSPESTDNSPLHFGNGTRLTVT.

This clonotype showed up just a few times. This chain uses TRBV28 with TRBJ2-3; a weak D match, TRBD1 (5 bases). This CDR3 has 13 residues. Trimming shortened V by 6 bases and J by 4 bases, and 11 bases separated the two germline ends. Germline CDR1 reads MDHEN; CDR2 reads SYDVKM. CDR3 protein: CASRKQGADTQYF. The DNA for the CDR3 is TGTGCCAGCAGAAAACAAGGGGCAGATACGCAGTATTTT.

The chain is built from TRBV20-1 and TRBJ2-1; the D gene is possibly TRBD2 (6 bases). The germline V gene encodes CDR1 DFQATT and CDR2 SNEGSKA (reference sequence). The CDR3 has 14 residues. V lost 5 bases and J 7 bases, leaving 18 bases between the germline ends. This CDR3 reads CSAPTAGRRNEQFF. The CDR3 DNA sequence: TGCAGTGCTCCCACGGCGGGACGAAGAAATGAGCAGTTCTTC.